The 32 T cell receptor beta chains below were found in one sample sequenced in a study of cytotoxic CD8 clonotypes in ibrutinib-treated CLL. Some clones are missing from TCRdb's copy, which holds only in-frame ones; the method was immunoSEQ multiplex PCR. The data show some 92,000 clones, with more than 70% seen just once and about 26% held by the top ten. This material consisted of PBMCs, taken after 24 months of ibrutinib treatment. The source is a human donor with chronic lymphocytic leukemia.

CDR3 loop: CASSQVEETQYF. CDR3 DNA: TGTGCCAGCAGCCAAGTAGAAGAGACCCAGTACTTC. J is TRBJ2-5 and V is TRBV14; D not certain. The germline V gene has CDR1 SGHDN and CDR2 FVKESK. V gave up 1 base and J gave up 3 bases, with 3 bases separating them. This CDR3 comprises 12 residues.

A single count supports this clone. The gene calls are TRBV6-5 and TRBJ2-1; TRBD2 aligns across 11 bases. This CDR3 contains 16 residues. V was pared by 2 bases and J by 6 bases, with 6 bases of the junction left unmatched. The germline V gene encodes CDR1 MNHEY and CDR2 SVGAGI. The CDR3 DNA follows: TGTGCCAGCAGTTACGGTACTAGCGGGAGTCTCAATGAGCAGTTCTTC. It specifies CASSYGTSGSLNEQFF.

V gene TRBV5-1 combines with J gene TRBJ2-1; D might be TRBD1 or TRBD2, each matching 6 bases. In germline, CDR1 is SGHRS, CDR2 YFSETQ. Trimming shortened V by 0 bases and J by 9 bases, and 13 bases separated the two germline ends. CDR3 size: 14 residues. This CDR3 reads CASSLEPGAAEQFF. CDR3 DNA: TGCGCCAGCAGCTTGGAACCGGGGGCAGCTGAGCAGTTCTTC.

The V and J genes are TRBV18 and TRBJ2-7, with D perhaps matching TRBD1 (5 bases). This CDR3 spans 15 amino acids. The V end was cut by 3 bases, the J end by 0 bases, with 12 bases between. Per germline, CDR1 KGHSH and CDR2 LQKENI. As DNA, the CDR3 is TGTGCCAGCTCACCTACAGCTGGGGCCTCCTACGAGCAGTACTTC. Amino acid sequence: CASSPTAGASYEQYF.

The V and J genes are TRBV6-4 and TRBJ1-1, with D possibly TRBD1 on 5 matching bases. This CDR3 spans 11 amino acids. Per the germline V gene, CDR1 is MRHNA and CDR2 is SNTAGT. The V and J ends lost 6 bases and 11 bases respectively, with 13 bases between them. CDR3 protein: CASRIQAGAFF. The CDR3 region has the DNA TGTGCCAGCAGAATACAGGCCGGGGCTTTCTTT.

CDR3 sequence reads: CASIGFRSYGYTF. The DNA for the CDR3 is TGTGCCAGTATCGGATTTCGATCCTATGGCTACACCTTC. This chain connects TRBV19 to TRBJ1-2; the D is unclear. Germline CDR1 reads LNHDA; CDR2 reads SQIVND (reference sequence). Trimming took 7 bases from V and 4 from J, leaving 13 bases between them. This CDR3 has 13 amino acids.

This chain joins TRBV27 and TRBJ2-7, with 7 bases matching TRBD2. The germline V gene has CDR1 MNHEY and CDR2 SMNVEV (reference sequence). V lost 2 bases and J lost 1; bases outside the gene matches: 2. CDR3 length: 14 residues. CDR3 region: CASSLSGNSYEQYF. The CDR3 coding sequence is TGTGCCAGCAGTTTAAGCGGGAATTCCTACGAGCAGTACTTC.

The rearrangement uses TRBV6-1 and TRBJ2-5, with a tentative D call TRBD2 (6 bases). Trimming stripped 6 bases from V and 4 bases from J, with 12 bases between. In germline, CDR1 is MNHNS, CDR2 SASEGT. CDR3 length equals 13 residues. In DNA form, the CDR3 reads TGTGCCAGCAGCGCCGGGGGAGTAGAGACCCAGTACTTC. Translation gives CASSAGGVETQYF.

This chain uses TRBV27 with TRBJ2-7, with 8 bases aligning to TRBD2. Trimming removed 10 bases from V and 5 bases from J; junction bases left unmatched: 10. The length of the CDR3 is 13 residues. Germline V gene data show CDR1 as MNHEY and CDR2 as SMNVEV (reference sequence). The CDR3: CATSRREDNEQYF. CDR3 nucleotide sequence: TGTGCCACATCGAGGCGGGAGGATAACGAGCAGTACTTC.

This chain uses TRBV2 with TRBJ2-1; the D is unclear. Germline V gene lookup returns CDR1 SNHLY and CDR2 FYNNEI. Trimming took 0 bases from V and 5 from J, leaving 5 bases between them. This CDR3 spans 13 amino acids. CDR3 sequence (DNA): TGTGCCAGCAGTGAAGCTTACAACAATGAGCAGTTCTTC. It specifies CASSEAYNNEQFF.

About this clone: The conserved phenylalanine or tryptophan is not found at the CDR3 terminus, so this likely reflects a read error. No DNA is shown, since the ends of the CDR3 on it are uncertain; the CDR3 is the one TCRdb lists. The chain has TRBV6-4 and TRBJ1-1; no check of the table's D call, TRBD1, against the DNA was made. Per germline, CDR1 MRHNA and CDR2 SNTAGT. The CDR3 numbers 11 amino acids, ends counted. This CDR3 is CASSEKPGQGV.

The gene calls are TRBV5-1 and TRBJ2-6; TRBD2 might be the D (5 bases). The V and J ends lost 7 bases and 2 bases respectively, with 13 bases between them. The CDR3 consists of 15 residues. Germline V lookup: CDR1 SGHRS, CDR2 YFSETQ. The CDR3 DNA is TGCGCCAGCGGCAAAAGGACTGCTGGGGCCAACGTCCTGACTTTC. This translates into CASGKRTAGANVLTF.

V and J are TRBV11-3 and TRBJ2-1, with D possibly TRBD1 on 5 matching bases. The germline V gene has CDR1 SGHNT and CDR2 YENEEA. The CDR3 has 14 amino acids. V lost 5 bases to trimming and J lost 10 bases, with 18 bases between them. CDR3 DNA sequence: TGTGCCAGCAGCCTCTCTCGGACATTTGGGGAGCAGTTCTTC. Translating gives CASSLSRTFGEQFF.

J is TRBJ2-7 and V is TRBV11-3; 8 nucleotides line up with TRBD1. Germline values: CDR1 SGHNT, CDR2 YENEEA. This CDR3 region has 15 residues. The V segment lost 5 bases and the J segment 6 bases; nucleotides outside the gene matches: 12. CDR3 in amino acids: CASSPRGQGGREQYF. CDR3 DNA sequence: TGTGCCAGCAGCCCTCGCGGACAGGGTGGGCGCGAGCAGTACTTC.

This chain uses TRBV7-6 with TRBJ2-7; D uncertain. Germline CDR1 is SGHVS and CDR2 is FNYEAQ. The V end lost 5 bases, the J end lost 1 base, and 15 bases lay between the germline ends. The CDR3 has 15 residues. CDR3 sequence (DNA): TGTGCCAGCAGCCCCAGCTCTTTGGGGTCCTACGAGCAGTACTTC. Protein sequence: CASSPSSLGSYEQYF. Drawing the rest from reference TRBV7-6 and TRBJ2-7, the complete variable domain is GAGVSQSPRYKVTKRGQDVALRCDPISGHVSLYWYRQALGQGPEFLTYFNYEAQQDKSGLPNDRFSAERPEGSISTLTIQRTEQRDSAMYRCASSPSSLGSYEQYFGPGTRLTVT.

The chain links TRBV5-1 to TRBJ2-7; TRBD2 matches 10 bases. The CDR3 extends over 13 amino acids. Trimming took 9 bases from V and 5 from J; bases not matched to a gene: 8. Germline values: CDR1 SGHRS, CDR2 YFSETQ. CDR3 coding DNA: TGCGCCACCAGACGAGCGGGAGGGAACGAGCAGTACTTC. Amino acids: CATRRAGGNEQYF.

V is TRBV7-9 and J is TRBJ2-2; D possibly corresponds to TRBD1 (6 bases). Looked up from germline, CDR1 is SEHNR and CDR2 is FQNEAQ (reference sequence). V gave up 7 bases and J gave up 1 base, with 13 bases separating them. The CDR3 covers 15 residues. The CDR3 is CASTPRGGNTGELFF. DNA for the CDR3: TGTGCCAGCACCCCGAGAGGGGGGAACACCGGGGAGCTGTTTTTT.

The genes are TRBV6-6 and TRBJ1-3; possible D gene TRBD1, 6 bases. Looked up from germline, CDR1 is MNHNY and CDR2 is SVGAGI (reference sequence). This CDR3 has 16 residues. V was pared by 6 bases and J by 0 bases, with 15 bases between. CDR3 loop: CASRPSDRSSGNTIYF. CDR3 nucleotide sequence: TGTGCCAGCAGACCCTCGGACAGAAGCTCTGGAAACACCATATATTTT.

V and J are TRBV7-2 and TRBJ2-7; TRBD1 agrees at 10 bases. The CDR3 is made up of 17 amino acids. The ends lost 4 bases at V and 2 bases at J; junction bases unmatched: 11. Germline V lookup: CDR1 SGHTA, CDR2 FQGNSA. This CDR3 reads CASSSSPTGQGAYEQYF. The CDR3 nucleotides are TGTGCCAGCAGCTCAAGCCCAACCGGACAGGGGGCCTACGAGCAGTACTTC.

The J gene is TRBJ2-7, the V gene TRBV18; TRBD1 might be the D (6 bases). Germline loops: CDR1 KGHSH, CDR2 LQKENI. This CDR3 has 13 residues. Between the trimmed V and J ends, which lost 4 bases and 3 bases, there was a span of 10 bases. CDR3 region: CASSLGDNYEQYF. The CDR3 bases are TGTGCCAGCTCACTGGGGGACAACTACGAGCAGTACTTC.

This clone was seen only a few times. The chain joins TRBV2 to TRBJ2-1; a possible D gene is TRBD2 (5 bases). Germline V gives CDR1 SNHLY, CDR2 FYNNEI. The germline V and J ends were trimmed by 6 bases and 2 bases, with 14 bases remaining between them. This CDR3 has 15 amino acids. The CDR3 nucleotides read TGTGCCAGCAGCCCCAGAGCCGGGACCTACAATGAGCAGTTCTTC. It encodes CASSPRAGTYNEQFF.

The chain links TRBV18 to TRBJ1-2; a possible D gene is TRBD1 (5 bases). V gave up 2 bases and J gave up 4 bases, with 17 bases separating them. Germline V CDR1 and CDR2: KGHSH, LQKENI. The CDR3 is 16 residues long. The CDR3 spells CASSPSDTGSLYGYTF. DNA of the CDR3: TGTGCCAGCTCACCAAGCGACACAGGTTCCCTCTATGGCTACACCTTC.

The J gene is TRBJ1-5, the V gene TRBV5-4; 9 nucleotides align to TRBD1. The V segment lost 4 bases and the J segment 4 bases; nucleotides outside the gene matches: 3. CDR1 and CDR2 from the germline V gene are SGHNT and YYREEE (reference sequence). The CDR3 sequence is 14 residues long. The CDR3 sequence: CASSRDRANQPQHF. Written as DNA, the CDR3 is TGTGCCAGCAGCCGGGACAGGGCAAATCAGCCCCAGCATTTT.

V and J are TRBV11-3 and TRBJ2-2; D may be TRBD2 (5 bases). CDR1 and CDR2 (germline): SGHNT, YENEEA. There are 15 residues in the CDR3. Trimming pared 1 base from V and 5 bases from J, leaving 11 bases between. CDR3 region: CASSLVGSGTGELFF. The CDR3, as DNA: TGTGCCAGCAGCTTAGTCGGCAGCGGAACCGGGGAGCTGTTTTTT.

DNA of the CDR3: TGTGCCAGCTCACCCTTGAGGCAGGGACGGGGGTCCTACGAGCAGTACTTC. Its protein is CASSPLRQGRGSYEQYF. This chain joins TRBV18 and TRBJ2-7, with a possible D match to TRBD2 (6 bases). The CDR3 has 17 residues. Germline values: CDR1 KGHSH, CDR2 LQKENI. V was shortened by 3 bases and J by 1 base, with 19 bases between the two germline ends. Full variable domain (outside the CDR3, taken from reference TRBV18 and TRBJ2-7): NAGVMQNPRHLVRRRGQEARLRCSPMKGHSHVYWYRQLPEEGLKFMVYLQKENIIDESGMPKERFSAEFPKEGPSILRIQQVVRGDSAAYFCASSPLRQGRGSYEQYFGPGTRLTVT.

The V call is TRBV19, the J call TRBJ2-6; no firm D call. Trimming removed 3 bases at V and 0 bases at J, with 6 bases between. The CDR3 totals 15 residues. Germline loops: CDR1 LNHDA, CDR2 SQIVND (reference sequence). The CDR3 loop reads CASSIRFSGANVLTF. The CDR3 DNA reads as TGTGCCAGTAGTATCCGGTTCTCTGGGGCCAACGTCCTGACTTTC.

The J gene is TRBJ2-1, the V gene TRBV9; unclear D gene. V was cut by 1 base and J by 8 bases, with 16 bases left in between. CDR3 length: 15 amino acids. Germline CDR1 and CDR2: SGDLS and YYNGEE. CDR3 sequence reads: CASSVSGLVFHEQFF. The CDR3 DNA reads TGTGCCAGCAGCGTATCCGGCCTCGTCTTTCATGAGCAGTTCTTC.

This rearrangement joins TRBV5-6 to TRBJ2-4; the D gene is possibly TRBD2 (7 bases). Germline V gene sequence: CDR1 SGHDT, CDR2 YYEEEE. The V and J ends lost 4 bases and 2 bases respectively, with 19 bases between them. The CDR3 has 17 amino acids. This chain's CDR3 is CASSRVGGGLTKNIQYF. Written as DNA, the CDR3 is TGTGCCAGCAGCCGAGTCGGCGGGGGCTTAACCAAAAACATTCAGTACTTC.

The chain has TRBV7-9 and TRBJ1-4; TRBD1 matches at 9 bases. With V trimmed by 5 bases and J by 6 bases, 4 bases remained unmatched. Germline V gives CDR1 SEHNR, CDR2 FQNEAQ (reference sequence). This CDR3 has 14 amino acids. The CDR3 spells CASSQGTGHEKLFF. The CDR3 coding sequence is TGTGCCAGCAGCCAGGGGACAGGGCATGAAAAACTGTTTTTT.

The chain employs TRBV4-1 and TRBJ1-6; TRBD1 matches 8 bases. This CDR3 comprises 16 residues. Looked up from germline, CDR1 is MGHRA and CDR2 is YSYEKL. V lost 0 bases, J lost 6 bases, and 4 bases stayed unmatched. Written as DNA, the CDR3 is TGCGCCAGCAGCCAAGAACAGGGGGGTGGTAATTCACCCCTCCACTTT. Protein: CASSQEQGGGNSPLHF.

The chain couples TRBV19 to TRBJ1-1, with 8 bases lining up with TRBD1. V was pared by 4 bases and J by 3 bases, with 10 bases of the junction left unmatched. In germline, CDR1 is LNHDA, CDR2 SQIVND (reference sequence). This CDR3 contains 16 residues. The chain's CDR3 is CASSREPQGADTEAFF. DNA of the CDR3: TGTGCCAGTAGTAGAGAACCCCAGGGGGCCGACACTGAAGCTTTCTTT.

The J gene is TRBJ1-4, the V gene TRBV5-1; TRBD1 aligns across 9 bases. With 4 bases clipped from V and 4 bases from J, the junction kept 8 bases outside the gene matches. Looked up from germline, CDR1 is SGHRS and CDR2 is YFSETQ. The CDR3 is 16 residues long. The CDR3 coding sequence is TGCGCCAGCAGCCTACGACAGGGGGGGATTAATGAAAAACTGTTTTTT. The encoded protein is CASSLRQGGINEKLFF.